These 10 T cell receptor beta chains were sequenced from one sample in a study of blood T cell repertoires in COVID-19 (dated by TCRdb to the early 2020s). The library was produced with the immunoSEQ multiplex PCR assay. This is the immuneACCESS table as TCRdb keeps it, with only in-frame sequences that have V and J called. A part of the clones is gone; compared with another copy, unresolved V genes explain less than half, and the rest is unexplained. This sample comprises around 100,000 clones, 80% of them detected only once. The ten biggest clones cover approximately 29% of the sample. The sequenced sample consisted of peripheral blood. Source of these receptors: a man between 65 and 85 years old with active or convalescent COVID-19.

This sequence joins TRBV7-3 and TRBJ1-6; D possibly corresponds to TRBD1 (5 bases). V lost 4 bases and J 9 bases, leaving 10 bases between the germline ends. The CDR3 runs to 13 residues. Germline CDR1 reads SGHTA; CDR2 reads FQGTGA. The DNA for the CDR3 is TGTGCCAGCAGCTCCGGGGGGATTTCACCCCTCCACTTT. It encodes CASSSGGISPLHF.

This CDR3 reads CASSLLGLAGHEQFF. The CDR3 DNA reads as TGTGCCAGCAGCTTATTGGGACTAGCGGGCCATGAGCAGTTCTTC. The chain carries TRBV7-2 and TRBJ2-1, with TRBD2 matching 12 bases. Germline CDR1 and CDR2: SGHTA and FQGNSA. This CDR3 has 15 amino acids. J lost 8 bases, V lost 2 bases, and 4 bases had no gene match.

The DNA for the CDR3 is TGTGCCAGCCAGGGGTTTCGTGATGGCTACACCTTC. The encoded protein is CASQGFRDGYTF. The V and J genes are TRBV19 and TRBJ1-2; TRBD1 is a possible D gene (6 bases). This CDR3 has 12 residues. The V end was cut by 9 bases, the J end by 6 bases, with 14 bases between. CDR1 LNHDA and CDR2 SQIVND come from the germline V gene (reference sequence).

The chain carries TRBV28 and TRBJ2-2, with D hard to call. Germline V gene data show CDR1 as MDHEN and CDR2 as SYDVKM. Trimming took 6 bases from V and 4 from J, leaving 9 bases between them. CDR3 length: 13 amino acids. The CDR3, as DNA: TGTGCCAGCAGCCCCCACGGCACCGGGGAGCTGTTTTTT. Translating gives CASSPHGTGELFF. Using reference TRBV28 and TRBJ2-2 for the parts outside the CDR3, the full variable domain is DVKVTQSSRYLVKRTGEKVFLECVQDMDHENMFWYRQDPGLGLRLIYFSYDVKMKEKGDIPEGYSVSREKKERFSLILESASTNQTSMYLCASSPHGTGELFFGEGSRLTVL.

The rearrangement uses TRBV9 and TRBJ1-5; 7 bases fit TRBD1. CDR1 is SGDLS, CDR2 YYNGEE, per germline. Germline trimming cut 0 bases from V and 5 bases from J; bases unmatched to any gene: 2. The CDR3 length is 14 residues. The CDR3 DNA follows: TGTGCCAGCAGCGTAGGGACAGGAGATCAGCCCCAGCATTTT. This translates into CASSVGTGDQPQHF.

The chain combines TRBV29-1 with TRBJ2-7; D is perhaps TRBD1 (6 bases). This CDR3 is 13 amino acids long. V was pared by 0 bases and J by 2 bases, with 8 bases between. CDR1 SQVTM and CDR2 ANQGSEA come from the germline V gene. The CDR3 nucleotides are TGCAGCGTTGAAGATCCAGGGGCCTACGAGCAGTACTTC. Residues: CSVEDPGAYEQYF.

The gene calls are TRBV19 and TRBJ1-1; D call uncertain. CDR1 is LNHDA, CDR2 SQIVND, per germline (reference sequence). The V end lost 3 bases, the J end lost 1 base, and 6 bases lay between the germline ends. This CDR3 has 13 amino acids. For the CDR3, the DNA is TGTGCCAGTAGTATCGAAGCGAACACTGAAGCTTTCTTT. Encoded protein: CASSIEANTEAFF.

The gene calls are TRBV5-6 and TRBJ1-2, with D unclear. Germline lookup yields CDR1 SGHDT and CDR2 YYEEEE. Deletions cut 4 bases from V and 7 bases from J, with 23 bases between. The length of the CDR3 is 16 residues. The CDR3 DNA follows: TGTGCCAGCAGCCCCGATACTAGGATCGGACTTGGTGGCTACACCTTC. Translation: CASSPDTRIGLGGYTF.

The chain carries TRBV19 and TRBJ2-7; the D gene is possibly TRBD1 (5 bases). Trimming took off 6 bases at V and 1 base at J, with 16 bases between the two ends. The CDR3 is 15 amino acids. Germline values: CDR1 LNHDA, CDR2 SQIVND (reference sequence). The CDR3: CASSKGRERSYEQYF. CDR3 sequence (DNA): TGTGCCAGTAGCAAGGGCAGGGAAAGGTCCTACGAGCAGTACTTC.

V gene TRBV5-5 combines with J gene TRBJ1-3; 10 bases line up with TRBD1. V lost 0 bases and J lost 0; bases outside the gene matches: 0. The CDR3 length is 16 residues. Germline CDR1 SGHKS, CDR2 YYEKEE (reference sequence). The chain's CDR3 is CASSLGQGASGNTIYF. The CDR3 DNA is TGTGCCAGCAGCTTGGGACAGGGGGCCTCTGGAAACACCATATATTTT.